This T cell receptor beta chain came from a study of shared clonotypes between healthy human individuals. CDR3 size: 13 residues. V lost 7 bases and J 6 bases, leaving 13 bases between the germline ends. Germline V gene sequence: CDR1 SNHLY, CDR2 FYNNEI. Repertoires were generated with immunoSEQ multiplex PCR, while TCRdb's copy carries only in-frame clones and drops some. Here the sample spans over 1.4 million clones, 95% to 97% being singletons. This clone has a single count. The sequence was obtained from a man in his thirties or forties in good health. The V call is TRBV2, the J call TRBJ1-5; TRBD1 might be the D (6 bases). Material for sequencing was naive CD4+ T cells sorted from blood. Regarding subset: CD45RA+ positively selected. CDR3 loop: CASTPRGGQPQHF. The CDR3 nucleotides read TGTGCCAGCACACCCAGGGGCGGTCAGCCCCAGCATTTT.